This T cell receptor (beta chain) appears in the sequencing data of a study of CD8 T cells in Susac syndrome (dated by TCRdb to about 2019). Study-level background: Of the Susac syndrome patients who were sequenced, eight were in clinical remission while roughly six had clinically active disease. At blood withdrawal, Susac syndrome patients were therapy-naive, treated with corticosteroids (with IVIg additionally given to some), or treated with IVIg alone. The study used repertoire sequencing to test whether antigen drove CD8+ T cell activation and differentiation in Susac syndrome.

Findings and caveats that apply to the study as a whole: The study acknowledged that relatively few individuals were included in the TCR sequencing and HLA analysis. The CD4+ T cell repertoire of patients with Susac syndrome showed no detectable clonal expansion.

CDR1 is given as MNHEY and CDR2 as SVGEGT, both from the germline V gene. Clipping removes 7 bases from V and 11 bases from J, with 13 as the unmatched junction base count. Counted from cysteine to phenylalanine, this CDR3 has 13 amino acids. Only the CDR3 DNA is retained, 39 bases long and in frame from the first base. With respect to this clonotype: Its antigen specificity is not known. No clone much larger than this one lies a single base away; base qualities are absent.

RNA was extracted using the RNeasy kit, and roughly 0.45 to 1 microgram was reverse transcribed with random hexamers. The immunoSEQ multiplex PCR assay, which covers 54 Vbeta and 13 Jbeta segments, was used to amplify TCR beta CDR3 regions. To correct PCR amplification bias, a synthetic template baseline was used for both primer optimization and computational correction. Regarding the original processing steps: Reads were annotated to V, D and J genes according to IMGT and were analyzed with immunoSEQ Analyzer, with only productive sequences retained. Clonality was computed as one minus Shannon entropy normalized by log2 of the number of productive unique sequences. For each patient and control, public and private clones were evaluated among the 100 most prevalent clones. Clones were defined as Susac-specific if absent from the healthy and MS cohorts, from 900 to 1,200 published viral clones and from other ImmuneACCESS disease sequences. Through fastp at Q25 and MiXCR, TCRdb rebuilt clones from the public reads, retaining in-frame beta chains. CDR3 protein duplicates are merged, each entry listing the most common genes and DNA. The V and J calls were not made by the authors but by TCRdb's processing. Here the sample has 85,000 to 95,000 distinct CDR3 sequences; just under 95% occur a single time. 0.3% to 0.35% of the sample is taken by the ten largest.

Peripheral blood CD8+ and CD4+ T cells from healthy donors, Susac syndrome patients and multiple sclerosis patients were profiled by high-throughput TCR beta sequencing. Recently defined diagnostic criteria for definite or probable disease were met by the Susac syndrome patients. CD8+ TEMRA cells were enriched by FACS, while bulk CD8+ and CD4+ T cells were purified by magnetic negative isolation. Blood was drawn into EDTA tubes, processed within 24 hours, and PBMCs were isolated by density gradient centrifugation. PBMCs destined for TCR sequencing were cryopreserved in liquid nitrogen and later thawed in a 37 °C water bath. The sorted or isolated CD4+, CD8+ and CD8+ TEMRA cells had a purity of 90% or higher.

Sample: CD4+ T cells from PBMCs. The rearrangement combines TRBV6-2 or TRBV6-3 with TRBJ1-1; TRBD1 matches 7 bases in the middle. This sequence was found in a human donor with Susac syndrome. The DNA reads as follows: TGTGCCAGCACCCCGACAGGGCCCAAGTGGGCTTTCTTT. It codes for CASTPTGPKWAFF.